The 26 T cell receptor beta chains below all came from one sample that was sequenced in a study of blood T cells in healthy people across ages (dated by TCRdb to about 2015). The protocol used for the library was 5' RACE. TCRdb lists the instrument as Illumina HiSeq 2500. A second PCR of roughly 7 to 12 cycles was run with a J-beta primer mix and a sample-barcoded 5' primer. The public reads were reprocessed in TCRdb via fastp at Q25 and MiXCR, keeping in-frame beta chains. Rows are unified per CDR3 protein, each entry keeping the most common DNA and genes. The sample table contains some 1.5 million distinct CDR3 sequences; only one count was recorded for roughly 27% of them. Of the sample, around 7.7% falls within the top ten clones. Sequenced: blood. The receptors shown here come from a woman aged 25 to 39 in good health.

CDR3 in amino acids: CASSSTRGSGEQYV. Here the CDR3 DNA reads TGTGCCAGCAGTTCGACACGAGGGTCGGGCGAGCAGTACGTC. The chain uses TRBV12-3 or TRBV12-4 and TRBJ2-7; possibly TRBD2 for D (5 bases). V was cut by 4 bases and J by 6 bases, with 16 bases left in between. The CDR3 is made up of 14 amino acids.

In nucleotides, the CDR3 is TGCGCCAGCAGCGGCGGGAATCTAGCGGTGGGGGGGCCAGAGACCCAGTACTTC. Translation: CASSGGNLAVGGPETQYF. V is TRBV5-1 and J is TRBJ2-5, with D possibly matching TRBD2 (7 bases). The germline V gene encodes CDR1 SGHRS and CDR2 YFSETQ. The CDR3 totals 18 residues. Trimming removed 4 bases at V and 4 bases at J, with 26 bases between.

This chain uses TRBV7-6 with TRBJ2-1; TRBD1 might be the D (5 bases). The DNA end lines up better with TRBJ2-7; the J call may be wrong. Looked up from germline, CDR1 is SGHVS and CDR2 is FNYEAQ. The CDR3 totals 16 residues. The CDR3 reads CASSLAQGRAYNEQYF. CDR3 DNA sequence: TGTGCCAGCAGCTTAGCGCAGGGTAGGGCCTACAATGAGCAGTACTTC.

This clonotype came up once. V is TRBV7-3 and J is TRBJ2-2; D may be TRBD2 (5 bases). V lost 8 bases and J lost 5, with 9 bases in between. The CDR3 is 12 amino acids. Per germline, CDR1 SGHTA and CDR2 FQGTGA. CDR3 nucleotide sequence: TGTGCCAGCCGGGGTGTGACCGGGGAGCTGTTTTTT. Translation gives CASRGVTGELFF.

The V call is TRBV12-3 or TRBV12-4, the J call TRBJ2-7; D possibly corresponds to TRBD1 (6 bases). The CDR3 runs to 15 residues. V was pared by 2 bases and J by 7 bases, with 18 bases between. CDR3 loop: CASSLSAYGGGEQYF. The CDR3 DNA reads as TGTGCCAGCAGTTTATCTGCCTATGGGGGCGGGGAGCAGTACTTC.

This clonotype was seen a few times. Germline is not matched at one junction end, which may reflect a read error. The chain combines TRBV10-3 with TRBJ2-1, with D perhaps TRBD1 (6 bases). There are 15 residues in the CDR3. CDR1 is ENHRY, CDR2 SYGVKD, per germline. For the CDR3, the DNA is TGTGCCATCAGTCCGTTGGGACAAAAATACAATGAGCGGTTCTTC. Protein: CAISPLGQKYNERFF.

The rearrangement uses TRBV20-1 and TRBJ2-1; the D is unclear. Germline CDR1 is DFQATT and CDR2 is SNEGSKA (reference sequence). The CDR3 is made up of 14 amino acids. The ends were cut back, 6 bases at V and 1 base at J, with 13 bases in the middle. This CDR3 reads CSAFAGASYNEQFF. CDR3 sequence (DNA): TGCAGTGCCTTCGCTGGAGCTTCCTACAATGAGCAGTTCTTC.

In regard to this clonotype: Relative to the germline gene, one junction end is altered; a read error may explain this. The chain combines TRBV7-9 with TRBJ1-2; TRBD1 agrees at 7 bases. Germline-derived CDR1 and CDR2 are SEHNR and FQNEAQ (reference sequence). The length of the CDR3 is 13 residues. CDR3 sequence: CASSRQGTYDYTF. The CDR3 DNA sequence: TGTGCCAGCAGCCGACAGGGAACCTATGACTACACCTTC.

The V and J genes are TRBV4-3 and TRBJ1-6; 10 bases map to TRBD1. Per the germline V gene, CDR1 is LGHNA and CDR2 is YSLEER. Losses at the gene ends were 0 bases for V and 7 bases for J; bases not matched to a gene: 3. This CDR3 spans 16 amino acids. DNA for the CDR3: TGCGCCAGCAGCCAAGATCGGGACAGGGGCAATTCACCCCTCCACTTT. Its protein is CASSQDRDRGNSPLHF.

This clonotype was counted a few times. This chain links TRBV24-1 with TRBJ1-5, with D possibly TRBD1 on 6 matching bases. Trimming took 5 bases from V and 4 from J, leaving 11 bases between them. In germline, CDR1 is KGHDR, CDR2 SFDVKD. The CDR3 is made up of 14 amino acids. The CDR3 DNA reads as TGTGCCACCAGTGGGACAGACGTGAATCAGCCCCAGCATTTT. This codes for CATSGTDVNQPQHF.

The rearrangement uses TRBV2 and TRBJ2-3, with TRBD2 matching 10 bases. The CDR3 totals 14 residues. The V segment lost 8 bases and the J segment 2 bases; nucleotides outside the gene matches: 4. Germline CDR1 is SNHLY and CDR2 is FYNNEI. CDR3 sequence reads: CASGLADPTDTQYF. DNA for the CDR3: TGTGCCAGCGGACTAGCGGATCCCACAGATACGCAGTATTTT.

This clonotype was observed once. This chain connects TRBV9 to TRBJ2-5, with TRBD2 as a possible D gene (6 bases). The end of the DNA fits TRBJ2-7 better, so the J call may be wrong. Germline V lookup: CDR1 SGDLS, CDR2 YYNGEE. This CDR3 has 14 residues. Written as DNA, the CDR3 is TGTGCCAGCAGCGTAGCTGGGTCCGGGGGCGAGCAGTACTTC. This translates into CASSVAGSGGEQYF.

This clonotype was recorded many times. The V gene is TRBV10-2, the J gene TRBJ2-1; either TRBD1 or TRBD2 may fit D (5 bases each). Germline V gene data show CDR1 as WSHSY and CDR2 as SAAADI. The CDR3 contains 13 residues. Trimming shortened V by 10 bases and J by 8 bases, and 18 bases separated the two germline ends. As DNA, the CDR3 is TGCGCCACATCCCGAGGGGCCGAGGATGAGCAGTTCTTC. It codes for CATSRGAEDEQFF.

Turning to this clonotype: The germline gene is not matched at one end of the junction; a read error may be the cause. The rearrangement uses TRBV18 and TRBJ1-4; D is uncertain. This CDR3 has 13 residues. In germline, CDR1 is KGHSH, CDR2 LQKENI. DNA for the CDR3: TGTACCAGCTCGGACGGCACTAATGAAAAACTGTTTTTT. Translating gives CTSSDGTNEKLFF.

In this sample, this clonotype turned up a few times. The V and J genes are TRBV28 and TRBJ1-4; D perhaps matches TRBD1 (5 bases). V lost 3 bases and J lost 0, with 17 bases in between. The CDR3 is 18 amino acids. The germline gives CDR1 MDHEN, CDR2 SYDVKM. CDR3: CASSFNRLTEATNEKLFF. Written as DNA, the CDR3 is TGTGCCAGCAGTTTCAACAGGCTTACAGAGGCAACTAATGAAAAACTGTTTTTT.

V gene TRBV19 combines with J gene TRBJ1-1; the D is unclear. The V gene's germline CDR1 is LNHDA and CDR2 SQIVND (reference sequence). Trimming removed 7 bases at V and 0 bases at J, with 12 bases between. The CDR3 has 14 residues. CDR3 region: CASKYEALNTEAFF. Written as DNA, the CDR3 is TGTGCCAGTAAATATGAGGCTCTGAACACTGAAGCTTTCTTT. The full variable domain, with the rest looked up from reference TRBV19 and TRBJ1-1, is DGGITQSPKYLFRKEGQNVTLSCEQNLNHDAMYWYRQDPGQGLRLIYYSQIVNDFQKGDIAEGYSVSREKKESFPLTVTSAQKNPTAFYLCASKYEALNTEAFFGQGTRLTVV.

The chain employs TRBV4-1 and TRBJ1-4; 7 bases are shared with TRBD1. Germline loops: CDR1 MGHRA, CDR2 YSYEKL. The CDR3 contains 19 residues. J gave up 4 bases and V 4 bases, and 18 bases lay outside the gene matches. The CDR3 sequence: CASSLSGGSGGAGNEKLFF. DNA for the CDR3: TGCGCCAGCAGCCTCTCAGGGGGTTCCGGGGGCGCCGGTAATGAAAAACTGTTTTTT.

The chain joins TRBV20-1 to TRBJ2-5; D is uncertain. The CDR3 is 12 residues long. Germline V CDR1 and CDR2: DFQATT, SNEGSKA (reference sequence). Trimming removed 5 bases at V and 4 bases at J, with 11 bases between. The CDR3 nucleotides read TGCAGTGCTGAGGACGTCAGAGAGACCCAGTACTTC. It yields the protein CSAEDVRETQYF.

In its sample, this clonotype was seen many times. The chain is built from TRBV12-3 or TRBV12-4 and TRBJ2-7, with D unresolved. This CDR3 comprises 11 residues. Trimming stripped 4 bases from V and 9 bases from J, with 10 bases between. The CDR3 nucleotides read TGTGCCAGCAGTTCCAGAGCATCGCAGTACTTC. Encoded protein: CASSSRASQYF.

The chain recombines TRBV14 with TRBJ2-3; D is perhaps TRBD1 (6 bases). The CDR3 loop spans 13 amino acids. Germline loops: CDR1 SGHDN, CDR2 FVKESK. V gave up 10 bases and J gave up 6 bases, with 17 bases separating them. In nucleotides, the CDR3 is TGTGCCACCACGACAGGCCACCTGGATACGCAGTATTTT. As protein: CATTTGHLDTQYF.

The chain links TRBV6-6 to TRBJ1-1, with 8 bases identical to TRBD1. Germline V gene data show CDR1 as MNHNY and CDR2 as SVGAGI (reference sequence). This CDR3 region has 14 residues. Germline trimming cut 6 bases from V and 11 bases from J; bases unmatched to any gene: 14. This CDR3 reads CASSRGQGGFAAFF. The CDR3 region has the DNA TGTGCCAGCAGCCGTGGACAGGGTGGCTTCGCGGCTTTCTTT.

To note about this clonotype: This may come from a read error, since a much larger clone is one base off. The V and J genes are TRBV28 and TRBJ2-5; 9 positions match TRBD1. The germline V gene encodes CDR1 MDHEN and CDR2 SYDVKM. This CDR3 region has 14 residues. The ends lost 6 bases at V and 11 bases at J; junction bases unmatched: 13. CDR3 DNA: TGTGCCAGCAGAGGGACAGGGAGTACGCGTGAGCAGTACTTC. It is translated as CASRGTGSTREQYF. The variable domain in full, with the rest retrieved from reference TRBV28 and TRBJ2-5, is DVKVTQSSRYLVKRTGEKVFLECVQDMDHENMFWYRQDPGLGLRLIYFSYDVKMKEKGDIPEGYSVSREKKERFSLILESASTNQTSMYLCASRGTGSTREQYFGPGTRLLVL.

The chain recombines TRBV3-1 with TRBJ2-7; 9 bases are a match to TRBD2. J gave up 3 bases and V 1 base, and 10 bases lay outside the gene matches. The CDR3 has 17 amino acids. CDR1 and CDR2 from the germline V gene are LGHDT and YNNKEL (reference sequence). Here the CDR3 reads CASSQVGLAPINYEQYF. The CDR3 nucleotides read TGTGCCAGCAGCCAAGTCGGACTAGCGCCCATCAACTACGAGCAGTACTTC.

The V gene is TRBV6-6, the J gene TRBJ2-7; TRBD1 aligns across 8 bases. Germline V gives CDR1 MNHNY, CDR2 SVGAGI (reference sequence). The CDR3 covers 14 residues. V gave up 5 bases and J gave up 5 bases; unmatched junction bases: 8. The CDR3 here is CASSLQTGVNEQYV. In nucleotides, the CDR3 is TGTGCCAGCAGTCTTCAGACAGGGGTTAACGAGCAGTACGTC.

About this clonotype: This may be a read error: a much more frequent sequence differs by one nucleotide. The chain is built from TRBV9 and TRBJ2-4, with D unresolved. V lost 0 bases to trimming and J lost 13 bases, with 14 bases between them. Germline V gene data show CDR1 as SGDLS and CDR2 as YYNGEE. The CDR3 is 13 residues long. CDR3 DNA sequence: TGTGCCAGCAGCGTAGGGGCCAAGGATGAGCAGTACTTC. This gives the protein CASSVGAKDEQYF.

The chain employs TRBV2 and TRBJ1-5; D remains ambiguous. The V gene lost 2 bases and the J gene lost 6 bases, with 5 bases spanning the gap. Germline CDR1 reads SNHLY; CDR2 reads FYNNEI. The CDR3 runs 12 residues. The CDR3 region has the DNA TGTGCCAGCAGTGAAAGGCTTCAGCCCCAGCATTTT. This encodes CASSERLQPQHF. Full variable domain (remainder filled in from reference TRBV2 and TRBJ1-5): EPEVTQTPSHQVTQMGQEVILRCVPISNHLYFYWYRQILGQKVEFLVSFYNNEISEKSEIFDDQFSVERPDGSNFTLKIRSTKLEDSAMYFCASSERLQPQHFGDGTRLSIL.